This is a list of T cell receptor beta chains from one sample in a study of T cells after yellow fever vaccination. From the 5' RACE reads, TCRdb called clonotypes with MiXCR, one entry per CDR3 protein. The sample shows some 670,000 distinct CDR3 sequences, roughly an eighth of them seen only once. The sequencing used PBMCs, collected on the day of the yellow fever booster vaccination. These TCRs come from a man aged 25 to 40 who received the YFV17D yellow fever vaccine. Both conserved end residues are part of each CDR3. A D gene is named only where the DNA matches it firmly. Only part of the rows carry a size: once, few, many, or a class if the clone is expanded.

length	D	size	V	J	DNA	CDR3
13	TRBD1	-	TRBV20-1	TRBJ2-5	TGCAGTGCTAGATACAGGGGGAGGGAGACCCAGTACTTC	CSARYRGRETQYF
21	TRBD2	many	TRBV3-1	TRBJ2-1	TGTGCCAGCAGCCAACACCGAAATTTGCTCAGGACTAGCGGGAGTCTCGATGAGCAGTTCTTC	CASSQHRNLLRTSGSLDEQFF
12	-	many	TRBV5-1	TRBJ2-1	TGCGCCAGCAGCTTGACGAGCAATGAGCAGTTCTTC	CASSLTSNEQFF
15	TRBD1	-	TRBV6-1	TRBJ1-5	TGTGCCAGCAGTCCTGTCGGGACAGGGTTCCAGCCCCAGCATTTT	CASSPVGTGFQPQHF
12	-	few	TRBV24-1	TRBJ2-1	TGTGCCACCGACGACGGATACAATGAGCAGTTCTTC	CATDDGYNEQFF
15	TRBD2	few	TRBV7-2	TRBJ2-7	TGTGCCAGCAGATCAGACCGGGGACTACGCTACGAGCAGTACTTC	CASRSDRGLRYEQYF
16	-	few	TRBV6-2/TRBV6-3	TRBJ2-7	TGTGCCAGCAGTTACTCGCCGCAGGGGGGATCCTACGAGCAGTACTTC	CASSYSPQGGSYEQYF
20	TRBD2	few	TRBV4-3	TRBJ2-7	TGCGCCAGCAGCCAAGTTTCCGCCCCGGGACTAGCGGGAGGCACCTACGAGCAGTACTTC	CASSQVSAPGLAGGTYEQYF
12	-	-	TRBV20-1	TRBJ2-5	TGCAGTGCTACGCGGGAAAAAGAGACCCAGTACTTC	CSATREKETQYF
12	TRBD1	-	TRBV9	TRBJ2-1	TGTGCCAGCAGCGTAGGTAGGGGGCCGCAGTTCTTC	CASSVGRGPQFF
14	-	-	TRBV7-9	TRBJ2-3	TGTGCCAGCAGCCCGAGATATATCACAGATACGCAGTATTTT	CASSPRYITDTQYF
16	TRBD2	few	TRBV5-1	TRBJ2-3	TGCGCCAGCAGCTTGGGGACTAGCGTGGACACAGATACGCAGTATTTT	CASSLGTSVDTDTQYF
15	TRBD2	-	TRBV5-4	TRBJ2-1	TGTGCCAGCAGCCCTAGCGGGAATCGGAACAGTGAGCAGTTCTTC	CASSPSGNRNSEQFF
17	TRBD2	-	TRBV6-5	TRBJ2-3	TGTGCCAGCAGTTCGACTGAGACTAGCGGGAGGCCAGATACGCAGTATTTT	CASSSTETSGRPDTQYF
14	-	few	TRBV4-2	TRBJ2-1	TGTGCCAGCAGCCAATTTATGAGCGTCAATGAGCAGTTCTTC	CASSQFMSVNEQFF
15	TRBD2	few	TRBV5-1	TRBJ2-3	TGCGCCAGCAGCAGGCCTAGCGGGTCCACAGATACGCAGTATTTT	CASSRPSGSTDTQYF
14	-	-	TRBV20-1	TRBJ2-7	TGCAGTATCCATGATGGGACTTCACCCTACGAGCAGTACTTC	CSIHDGTSPYEQYF
16	TRBD1	-	TRBV28	TRBJ2-5	TGTGCCAGCAGTTTACGCGGGACAGGGGGCCGGGAGACCCAGTACTTC	CASSLRGTGGRETQYF
15	-	many	TRBV14	TRBJ1-1	TGTGCCAGCAGCCAAGTAGCCAGGCGGAACACTGAAGCTTTCTTT	CASSQVARRNTEAFF
14	-	few	TRBV6-2/TRBV6-3	TRBJ2-7	TGTGCCAGCAGACCGCCGGGAGAGCGTCGAGAGCAGTACTTC	CASRPPGERREQYF
14	-	-	TRBV5-6	TRBJ1-5	TGTGCCAGCAGCTCTTACAGGGTGGACCAGCCCCAGCATTTT	CASSSYRVDQPQHF
17	TRBD1	-	TRBV6-1	TRBJ1-2	TGTGCCAGCAGTGAAGGGGAGGGACAGATCCCCTCGGGCGGCTACACCTTC	CASSEGEGQIPSGGYTF
12	-	few	TRBV28	TRBJ1-6	TGTGCCAGCAGTTTGGAGTTAAGATCCCTCCACTTT	CASSLELRSLHF
14	TRBD1	-	TRBV7-2	TRBJ2-1	TGTGCCAGCAGCAAACGACAGGGCCTGAATGAGCAGTTCTTC	CASSKRQGLNEQFF
20	TRBD1	few	TRBV28	TRBJ2-6	TGTGCCAGCAGTCATTCCCGGGGCGGACAGGATCTCTCCGGGGCCAACGTCCTGACTTTC	CASSHSRGGQDLSGANVLTF